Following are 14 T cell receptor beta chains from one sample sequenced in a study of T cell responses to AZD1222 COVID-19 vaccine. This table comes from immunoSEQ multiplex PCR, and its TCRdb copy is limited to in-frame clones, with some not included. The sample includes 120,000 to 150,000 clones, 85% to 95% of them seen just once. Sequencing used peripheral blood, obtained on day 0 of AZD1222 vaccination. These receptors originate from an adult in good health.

DNA of the CDR3: TGTGCCAGCAGCTTAGGCCCAGGGGAAAACATTCAGTACTTC. Amino acid sequence: CASSLGPGENIQYF. The chain combines TRBV11-3 with TRBJ2-4; maybe TRBD1 (6 bases). V dropped 1 base and J dropped 5 bases, with 9 bases sitting between them. Looked up from germline, CDR1 is SGHNT and CDR2 is YENEEA. The CDR3 contains 14 residues.

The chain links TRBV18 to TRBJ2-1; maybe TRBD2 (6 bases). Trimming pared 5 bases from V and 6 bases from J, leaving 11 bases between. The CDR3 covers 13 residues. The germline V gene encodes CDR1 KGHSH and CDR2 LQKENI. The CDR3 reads CASSTRGSNEQFF. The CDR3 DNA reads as TGTGCCAGCTCAACACGGGGGAGCAATGAGCAGTTCTTC.

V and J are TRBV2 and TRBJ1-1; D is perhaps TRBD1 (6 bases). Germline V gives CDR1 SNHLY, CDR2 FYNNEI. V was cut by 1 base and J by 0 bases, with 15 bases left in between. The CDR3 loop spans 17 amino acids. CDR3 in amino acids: CASSEEKERGLNTEAFF. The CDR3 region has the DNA TGTGCCAGCAGTGAAGAAAAAGAGCGGGGGCTGAACACTGAAGCTTTCTTT.

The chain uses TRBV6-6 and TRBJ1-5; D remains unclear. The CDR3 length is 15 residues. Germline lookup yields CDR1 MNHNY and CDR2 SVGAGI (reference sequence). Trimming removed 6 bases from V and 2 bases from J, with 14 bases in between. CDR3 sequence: CASRSRTQGNQPQHF. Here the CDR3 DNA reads TGTGCCAGCAGGTCCCGGACCCAGGGCAATCAGCCCCAGCATTTT.

The CDR3 sequence: CSAVRGTGNTIYF. The CDR3, as DNA: TGCAGCGCAGTCCGAGGGACGGGAAACACCATATATTTT. The chain links TRBV29-1 to TRBJ1-3; the D gene is possibly TRBD1 (5 bases). The CDR3 consists of 13 residues. Germline CDR1 and CDR2: SQVTM and ANQGSEA. Deletions cut 7 bases from V and 4 bases from J, with 14 bases between. Complete variable domain (other parts from reference TRBV29-1 and TRBJ1-3): SAVISQKPSRDICQRGTSLTIQCQVDSQVTMMFWYRQQPGQSLTLIATANQGSEATYESGFVIDKFPISRPNLTFSTLTVSNMSPEDSSIYLCSAVRGTGNTIYFGEGSWLTVV.

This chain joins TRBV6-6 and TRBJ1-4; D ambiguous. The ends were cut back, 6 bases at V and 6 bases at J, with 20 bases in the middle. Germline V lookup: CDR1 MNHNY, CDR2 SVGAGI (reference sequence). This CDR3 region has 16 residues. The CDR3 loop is CASSTRGGLSYEKLFF. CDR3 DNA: TGTGCCAGCAGCACTCGGGGTGGCTTGAGTTATGAAAAACTGTTTTTT.

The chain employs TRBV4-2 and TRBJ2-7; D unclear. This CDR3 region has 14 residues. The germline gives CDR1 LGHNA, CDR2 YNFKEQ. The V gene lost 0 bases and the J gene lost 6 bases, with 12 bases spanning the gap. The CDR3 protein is CASSQDVGTGEQYF. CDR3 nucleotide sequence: TGTGCCAGCAGCCAAGATGTCGGCACGGGCGAGCAGTACTTC.

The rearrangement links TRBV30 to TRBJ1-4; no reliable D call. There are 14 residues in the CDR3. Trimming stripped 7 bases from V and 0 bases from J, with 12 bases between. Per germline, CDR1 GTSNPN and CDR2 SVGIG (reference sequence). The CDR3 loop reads CAFCTDATNEKLFF. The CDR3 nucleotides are TGTGCCTTCTGCACGGATGCAACTAATGAAAAACTGTTTTTT. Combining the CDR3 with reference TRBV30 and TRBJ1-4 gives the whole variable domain SQTIHQWPATLVQPVGSPLSLECTVEGTSNPNLYWYRQAAGRGLQLLFYSVGIGQISSEVPQNLSASRPQDRQFILSSKKLLLSDSGFYLCAFCTDATNEKLFFGSGTQLSVL.

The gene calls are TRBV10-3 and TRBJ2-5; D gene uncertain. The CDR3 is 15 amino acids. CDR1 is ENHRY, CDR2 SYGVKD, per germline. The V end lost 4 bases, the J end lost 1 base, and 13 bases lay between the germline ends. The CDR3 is CAISGKDRTQETQYF. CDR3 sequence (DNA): TGTGCCATCAGTGGGAAGGACCGTACCCAAGAGACCCAGTACTTC.

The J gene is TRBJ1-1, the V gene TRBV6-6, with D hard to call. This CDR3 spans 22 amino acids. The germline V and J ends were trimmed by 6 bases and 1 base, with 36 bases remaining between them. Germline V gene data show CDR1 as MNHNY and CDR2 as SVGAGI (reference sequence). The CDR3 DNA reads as TGTGCCAGCAGCTGCCCCCGTCGGGGTCCACCCAGACCCCTCGAAGCGAACACTGAAGCTTTCTTT. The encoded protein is CASSCPRRGPPRPLEANTEAFF.

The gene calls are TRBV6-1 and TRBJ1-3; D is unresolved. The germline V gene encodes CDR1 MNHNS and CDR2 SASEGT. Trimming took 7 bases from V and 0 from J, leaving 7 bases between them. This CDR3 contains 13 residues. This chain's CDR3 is CASTAGSGNTIYF. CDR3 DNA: TGTGCCAGCACCGCGGGCTCTGGAAACACCATATATTTT.

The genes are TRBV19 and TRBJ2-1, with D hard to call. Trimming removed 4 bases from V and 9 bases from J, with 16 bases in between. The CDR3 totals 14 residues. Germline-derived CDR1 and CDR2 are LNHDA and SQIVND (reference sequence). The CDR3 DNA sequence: TGTGCCAGTAGTAGGCCCGGCGGCAGCAGTGAGCAGTTCTTC. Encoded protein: CASSRPGGSSEQFF.

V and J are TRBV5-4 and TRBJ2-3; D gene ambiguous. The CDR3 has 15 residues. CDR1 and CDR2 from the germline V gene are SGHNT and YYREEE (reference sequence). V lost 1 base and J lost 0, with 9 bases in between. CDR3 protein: CASSLHGTSTDTQYF. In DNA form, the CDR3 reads TGTGCCAGCAGCTTGCACGGAACTAGCACAGATACGCAGTATTTT.

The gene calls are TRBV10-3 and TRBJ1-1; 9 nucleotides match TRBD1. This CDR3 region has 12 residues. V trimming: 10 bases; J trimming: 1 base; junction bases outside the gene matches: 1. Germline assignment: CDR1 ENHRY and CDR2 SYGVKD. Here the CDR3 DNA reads TGTGCCACGGGACAGGGGAACACTGAAGCTTTCTTT. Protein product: CATGQGNTEAFF.